The entry below describes one T cell receptor beta chain. What it binds is unknown. This was the immunoSEQ v3.0 assay at survey level. Clones were sequenced by immunoSEQ multiplex PCR, and TCRdb holds only the in-frame ones, with some missing. The sample shows about 30,000 clones, roughly 80% of them seen only once. This entry belongs to a study of long-term antiretroviral therapy in people with HIV. Regarding the study as a whole: Blood sampling spanned 2004 to 2017, possibly under older ART regimens.

Trimming left V 0 bases short and J 2 bases short, with 9 bases between. CDR3 length: 14 residues. Germline CDR1 and CDR2: SGHDT and YYEEEE. The chain uses TRBV5-6 and TRBJ2-7; a possible D gene is TRBD2 (7 bases). Sequenced here: unsorted PBMCs, sampled 0.3 years after starting antiretroviral therapy. The TCR originated in a man aged 40-50 years with HIV. CDR3 coding DNA: TGTGCCAGCAGCTTGGAGGGGGGGGCCTACGAGCAGTACTTC. It translates to CASSLEGGAYEQYF.